This paragraph covers one TCR beta chain sequence. Which antigen it targets is not known. Base qualities were left out, and no much larger clone turns up one base away. The data belong to a study of early T cells in non-severe SARS-CoV-2 infection (dated by TCRdb to the early 2020s). About the full investigation: Because TCR sequencing relied on bulk RNA taken from unsorted whole blood, pairing of alpha and beta chains was not possible.

Libraries were made using 5' RACE. Reads for this sample came from a NextSeq 500. Unique molecular identifiers were attached to individual cDNA molecules in the TCR library protocol so that sequencing error and PCR bias could be corrected. Both TCR alpha and beta chains were sequenced, and tight co-correlation was observed between alpha and beta sequence abundances in each sample. For the original study's pipeline: Decombinator V4 was used to annotate TCR sequences for V gene, J gene and CDR3. TCRs were defined as expanded if a significant change between any two time points was detected under a Poisson model with p below 0.0001. TCR abundances were normalised to the total number of TCRs sequenced per sample and were expressed as counts per million. MAIT TCRs were defined by TRAV1-2 paired with TRAJ12, TRAJ20 or TRAJ33, and iNKT TCRs by TRAV10 paired with TRAJ18. A search of VDJdb, accessed on 1 November 2021, was run for TCRs annotated to CMV, EBV and SARS-CoV-2, with TCRs annotated for multiple antigens excluded. Through fastp at Q25 and MiXCR, TCRdb rebuilt clones from the public reads, retaining in-frame beta chains. Each entry merges the rows of one CDR3 protein and shows their most common DNA and genes. TCRdb, not the authors, supplied the V and J calls. This sample is represented by 80,000 to 100,000 distinct CDR3 sequences; 14% of them were singletons. The leading ten clones occupy roughly 6% of the sample.

The paper's findings and limits, for the study overall: VDJdb matching was skewed toward anti-spike CD8 responses and likely underestimated virus-specific expansions by missing private and CD4 specificities.

The study was a case-control design nested within a healthcare worker cohort in London, UK, with weekly nasopharyngeal swab PCR tests and blood sampling. Healthcare workers were recruited during the week of the UK lockdown, between 23 and 31 March 2020, and followed weekly for up to about 16 weeks. Taken from the germline V gene, the CDR1 and CDR2 loops are ENHRY and SYGVKD. V is reduced by 2 bases and J by 5 bases, leaving a spacing of 10 bases between them. The CDR3, cysteine through phenylalanine, is 14 amino acids long. Kept here is only the CDR3 DNA, which spans 42 bases and is read in frame from base 1.

The specimen was whole blood. This chain joins TRBV10-3 to TRBJ1-5; the D segment cannot be called with confidence. This receptor was obtained from an adult who was a healthcare worker with PCR-confirmed SARS-CoV-2 infection or an uninfected control (not recorded which). The CDR3 in this case is CAISEATAYQPQHF. The base sequence is TGTGCCATCAGTGAGGCAACAGCCTATCAGCCCCAGCATTTT.